One and the same sample provided the 6 T cell receptor beta chains below, sequenced in a study of T cells in tumors after PD-1 blockade. Produced via immunoSEQ multiplex PCR; TCRdb's table is partial and in-frame only. The table records 60,000 or so clones, roughly 78% of them present only once. The input for sequencing was PBMCs, taken before anti-PD-1 treatment. The receptors were gathered from a human donor with basal cell carcinoma.

The chain joins TRBV5-1 to TRBJ1-2; 7 nucleotides line up with TRBD1. Germline V CDR1 and CDR2: SGHRS, YFSETQ. With V trimmed by 1 base and J by 7 bases, 7 bases remained unmatched. The CDR3 has 14 residues. CDR3 sequence reads: CASSLFRAGGGYTF. Here the CDR3 DNA reads TGCGCCAGCAGCTTGTTTAGGGCAGGGGGTGGCTACACCTTC.

The genes are TRBV6-5 and TRBJ2-7, with 10 bases aligning to TRBD1. The trim removed 10 bases at V and 0 bases at J, leaving 6 bases unmatched. There are 14 residues in the CDR3. Germline V gene sequence: CDR1 MNHEY, CDR2 SVGAGI. The CDR3 loop is CATLRDRGSYEQYF. As DNA, the CDR3 is TGTGCCACCCTCCGGGACAGGGGCTCCTACGAGCAGTACTTC.

The rearrangement uses TRBV7-3 and TRBJ2-2; possible D gene TRBD2, 6 bases. V lost 1 base and J 1 base, leaving 7 bases between the germline ends. CDR3 size: 15 residues. The germline V gene encodes CDR1 SGHTA and CDR2 FQGTGA. The CDR3 DNA follows: TGTGCCAGCAGCTTAAACGGGGGGAACACCGGGGAGCTGTTTTTT. It yields the protein CASSLNGGNTGELFF.

The V and J genes are TRBV30 and TRBJ1-3; D ambiguous. V was shortened by 0 bases and J by 0 bases, with 6 bases between the two germline ends. There are 14 residues in the CDR3. Germline CDR1 is GTSNPN and CDR2 is SVGIG (reference sequence). This CDR3 reads CAWSVGNSGNTIYF. As DNA, the CDR3 is TGTGCCTGGAGTGTCGGGAACTCTGGAAACACCATATATTTT.

Only a few counts were recorded for this clone. CDR3 region: CASSKEEGHYGYTF. The CDR3 nucleotides are TGTGCCAGCAGCAAAGAGGAAGGTCACTATGGCTACACCTTC. The chain combines TRBV21-1 with TRBJ1-2. TRBV21-1 is designated a pseudogene. The CDR3 is 14 residues long.

This clone was counted between two and nine times. The V and J genes are TRBV5-6 and TRBJ2-3; 9 positions match TRBD2. Germline trimming cut 3 bases from V and 4 bases from J; bases unmatched to any gene: 9. This CDR3 region has 16 residues. Germline V CDR1 and CDR2: SGHDT, YYEEEE. The DNA for the CDR3 is TGTGCCAGCAGCTCCCTAGCGGGGCGGGGGGCAGATACGCAGTATTTT. This sequence encodes CASSSLAGRGADTQYF.